Listed here are 6 T cell receptor beta chains from one sample, sequenced in a study of CD8+ T cells in alopecia areata. The treatment denotes: oral pan-JAK inhibitor, 5-10 mg twice daily. cDNA serving as the sequencing template came from extracted, reverse transcribed RNA. Profiling relied on immunoSEQ multiplex PCR, and the TCRdb table lists in-frame clones only, not all of them. Of over 150,000 clones detected, over 45% appear once; the ten largest clones hold 5% to 6%. Sequenced here: CD4+ T cells sorted from blood, sampled at week 24, from a patient treated with tofacitinib. These receptors were obtained from a human donor with alopecia areata.

In DNA, the CDR3 is TGCAGCGTTTCTGCCGGGACAGGGATCACAGATACGCAGTATTTT. This codes for CSVSAGTGITDTQYF. This sequence joins TRBV29-1 and TRBJ2-3, with 9 bases fitting TRBD1. J lost 2 bases, V lost 5 bases, and 8 bases had no gene match. The CDR3 spans 15 residues. The germline V gene has CDR1 SQVTM and CDR2 ANQGSEA.

J is TRBJ2-1 and V is TRBV6-5; D unresolved. This CDR3 spans 12 amino acids. Germline CDR1 MNHEY, CDR2 SVGAGI. Trimming removed 6 bases from V and 3 bases from J, with 6 bases in between. The CDR3 DNA follows: TGTGCCAGCAGATCTATCTACAATGAGCAGTTCTTC. Translation: CASRSIYNEQFF.

This clone was recorded a few times. V usage is TRBV5-5 and J usage is TRBJ1-1; 7 bases line up with TRBD1. Germline values: CDR1 SGHKS, CDR2 YYEKEE (reference sequence). The CDR3 has 14 amino acids. V shed 2 bases and J 5 bases; nucleotides not matched to a gene: 6. This CDR3 is CASSLTGVRTEAFF. The DNA for the CDR3 is TGTGCCAGCAGCTTAACAGGGGTTCGAACTGAAGCTTTCTTT.

This clone was detected ten times or more. V usage is TRBV29-1 and J usage is TRBJ2-1, with 7 bases identical to TRBD1. CDR1 is SQVTM and CDR2 is ANQGSEA in the germline V gene. V trimming: 5 bases; J trimming: 4 bases; junction bases outside the gene matches: 8. This CDR3 has 14 amino acids. CDR3 region: CSVTTGTVYNEQFF. The CDR3 nucleotides read TGCAGCGTTACCACCGGGACAGTTTACAATGAGCAGTTCTTC.

The chain recombines TRBV5-4 with TRBJ2-3; D remains ambiguous. This CDR3 region has 15 residues. Trimming shortened V by 3 bases and J by 3 bases, and 14 bases separated the two germline ends. The germline gives CDR1 SGHNT, CDR2 YYREEE (reference sequence). For the CDR3, the DNA is TGTGCCAGCAGCTCTCGTTTAGCCGGAACAGATACGCAGTATTTT. Translating it yields CASSSRLAGTDTQYF.

This clone has a handful of counts. The V call is TRBV28, the J call TRBJ1-5; D not certain. In germline, CDR1 is MDHEN, CDR2 SYDVKM. This CDR3 spans 12 amino acids. With 2 bases removed from V and 3 bases from J, the gap between germline ends came to 2 bases. Here the CDR3 reads CASSLTNQPQHF. The CDR3 DNA sequence: TGTGCCAGCAGTTTAACCAATCAGCCCCAGCATTTT.